This TCR beta chain was sequenced for a study of T-cell reconstitution after alpha-beta-depleted transplantation in children. Notes on the study in general: About two months after transplant, alpha-beta T cells reportedly came from several hundred expanded graft clones.

This clonotype occurred many times. What it binds is unknown. This sample's TCRbeta library carried unique molecular identifier barcodes. TCRdb itself ran the PCR reads through MiXCR, one entry per CDR3 protein. The table lists about 27,000 distinct CDR3 sequences, roughly 5.7% of them singletons. CDR3 length: 14 amino acids. The V end was cut by 4 bases, the J end by 7 bases, with 13 bases between. The germline V gene encodes CDR1 LGHNA and CDR2 YNFKEQ. The sequence was collected from a male patient aged 5 to 17 who had a stem cell transplant for acute myeloid leukemia, so the T cells may come from the graft donor. The material was PBMCs, mostly from graft donor cells, obtained 180 days after TCRalphabeta/CD19-depleted stem cell transplant. V usage is TRBV4-2 and J usage is TRBJ2-2; D may be TRBD2 (5 bases). CDR3 amino acids: CASSLPEGSGELFF. The CDR3 region has the DNA TGTGCCAGCAGCCTCCCAGAGGGAAGCGGGGAGCTGTTTTTT.